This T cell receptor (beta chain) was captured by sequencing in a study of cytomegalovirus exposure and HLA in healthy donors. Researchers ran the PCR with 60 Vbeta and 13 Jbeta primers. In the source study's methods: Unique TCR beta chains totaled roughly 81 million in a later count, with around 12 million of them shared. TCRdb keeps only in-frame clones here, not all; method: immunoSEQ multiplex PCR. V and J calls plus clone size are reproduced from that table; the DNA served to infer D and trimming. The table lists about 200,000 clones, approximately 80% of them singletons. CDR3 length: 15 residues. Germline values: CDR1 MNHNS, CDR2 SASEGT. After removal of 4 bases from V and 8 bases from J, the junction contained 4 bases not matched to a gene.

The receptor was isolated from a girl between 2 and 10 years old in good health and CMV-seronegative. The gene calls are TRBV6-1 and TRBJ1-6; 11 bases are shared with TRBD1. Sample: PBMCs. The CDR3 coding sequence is TGTGCCAGCAGTGGACGGACAGGGGGCGATTCACCCCTCCACTTT. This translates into CASSGRTGGDSPLHF.